This is a list of T cell receptor beta chains from one sample in a study of breast tumors, draining lymph nodes, adjacent tissues. MiXCR, applied by TCRdb to the multiplex PCR reads, yields one record per CDR3 protein. This table has fewer than 25,000 distinct CDR3 sequences, 64% appearing once. Sequenced sample: tumor-adjacent breast tissue. The receptors stem from a female donor with breast cancer. Some clones in this sample may be carry-over from other donors' samples. Each CDR3 is given with its conserved first and last residue. D genes are given only for firm matches. Only part of the rows carry a size: once, few, many, or a class if the clone is expanded.

cdr3_nt cdr3_aa d_call v_call cdr3_length clone_size j_call
TGTGCCAGCAGAACCAGCGGGAGGGACAATGAGCAGTTCTTC CASRTSGRDNEQFF TRBD2 TRBV7-9 14 . TRBJ2-1
TGTGCCAGCAGCAGATACCTGGCGGGAACGGAGACCCAGTACTTC CASSRYLAGTETQYF . TRBV5-6 15 many TRBJ2-5
TGTGCCAGCAGTTTACGACTAGCGGGAGTCGCGAGCACAGATACGCAGTATTTT CASSLRLAGVASTDTQYF TRBD2 TRBV28 18 . TRBJ2-3
TGTGCCACCAGCAGAGAGAGTGCTGATGAAAGACTGTTTTTT CATSRESADERLFF . TRBV15 14 . TRBJ1-4
TGTGCCAGCAGTCACTCGAACCCCCCTTACGAGCAGTACTTC CASSHSNPPYEQYF . TRBV6-5 14 many TRBJ2-7
TGCGTCAGCAGCCAAGATCGAGAGGGGACAGGGGTATCAAATGAGCAGTTCTTC CVSSQDREGTGVSNEQFF TRBD1 TRBV4-1 18 many TRBJ2-1
TGTGCCAGCAGCTTGGGAGGTCCCCCTGGGTACAATGAGCAGTTCTTC CASSLGGPPGYNEQFF . TRBV7-2 16 . TRBJ2-1
TGCGCCAGCAGCCAGGCCTGGGGGGGCAATTCACCCCTCCACTTT CASSQAWGGNSPLHF . TRBV4-1 15 medium-sized TRBJ1-6
TGTGCCACCAGTGACAAACAGGGGAATGAGCAGTTCTTC CATSDKQGNEQFF TRBD1 TRBV24-1 13 . TRBJ2-1
TGTGCCAGCAGCTTAACGGGGGGTGAAAAACTGTTTTTT CASSLTGGEKLFF . TRBV7-9 13 . TRBJ1-4
TGCGCCAGCACACCGGAGGGGGCCAGAGATACGCAGTATTTT CASTPEGARDTQYF . TRBV5-1 14 . TRBJ2-3
TGCAGTGCTCCCGGGACACCAGGAACCTCTAATTCACCCCTCCACTTT CSAPGTPGTSNSPLHF . TRBV20-1 16 medium-sized TRBJ1-6
TGTGCCAGCAGTTCCGGGACAGGGGCTTATGGCTATGGCTACACCTTC CASSSGTGAYGYGYTF TRBD1 TRBV6-5 16 few TRBJ1-2
TGTGCCAGCAGTTTCCCGGGACTAGCGGGAGGTAGGGGGACCCAGTACTTC CASSFPGLAGGRGTQYF TRBD2 TRBV28 17 many TRBJ2-5
TGCAGTGCGAGGGACGTTAATCAGCCCCAGCATTTT CSARDVNQPQHF . TRBV20-1 12 . TRBJ1-5
TGCAGTGCTAGAGAGGCTAGCGGTTCCAGCAATGAGCAGTTCTTC CSAREASGSSNEQFF TRBD2 TRBV20-1 15 once TRBJ2-1
TGTGCCAGCAGCGGACTAGCGGGGGAACATAAGCAGTTCTTC CASSGLAGEHKQFF TRBD2 TRBV7-9 14 . TRBJ2-1
TGTGCCAGCAGCGCCGGGGGGGCGTCCGGTACAGATACGCAGTATTTT CASSAGGASGTDTQYF TRBD2 TRBV7-2 16 once TRBJ2-3
TGTGCCAGCAGTTTTGGGACAGATACGCAGTATTTT CASSFGTDTQYF . TRBV12-3/TRBV12-4 12 few TRBJ2-3
TGTGCCAGCAGCTTAGTTACTCCGGGACTAGCGGGAGCGGCTGATACGCAGTATTTT CASSLVTPGLAGAADTQYF TRBD2 TRBV7-2 19 . TRBJ2-3
TGTGCCAGCAGCCCCCAGGGATACAATGAGCAGTTCTTC CASSPQGYNEQFF . TRBV7-8 13 few TRBJ2-1
TGTGCCAGCAGCTATCAGGTTCTGAGCAATCAGCCCCAGCATTTT CASSYQVLSNQPQHF . TRBV11-1 15 . TRBJ1-5
TGCAGTGCTCTCAAGGAGGACATATATTTT CSALKEDIYF . TRBV20-1 10 . TRBJ1-3
. CSATRDGDSYEQYFGPGTIYF . TRBV20-1 21 . TRBJ1-3
TGTGCCAGCAGCTTAGGGTTAGAGGATACGCAGTATTTT CASSLGLEDTQYF . TRBV7-2 13 . TRBJ2-3
TGCGCCAGCAGCCAAGGTCTAATTACCTCCTACAATGAGCAGTTCTTC CASSQGLITSYNEQFF . TRBV4-1 16 many TRBJ2-1
TGTGCCAGCAGCGGACAGGGACATGGCTACACCTTC CASSGQGHGYTF TRBD1 TRBV9 12 . TRBJ1-2
TGTGCCAGCAGCCCCCCCCGGACTAGCGGGAGTTATGAGCAGTTCTTC CASSPPRTSGSYEQFF TRBD2 TRBV28 16 many TRBJ2-1
TGTGCCAGTAGTATGCAAAGGGAGTGGTACACCTTC CASSMQREWYTF . TRBV19 12 few TRBJ1-2
TGCAGTGCTAGAGATTCCAGCGGGAGGTACTCCTACGAGCAGTACTTC CSARDSSGRYSYEQYF TRBD2 TRBV20-1 16 many TRBJ2-7
TGTGCCAGCAGTGATTGGGGGCAGGGGGCAGATACGCAGTATTTT CASSDWGQGADTQYF TRBD1 TRBV2 15 . TRBJ2-3
TGTGCCAGCAGTGAATACGTTAATTCACCCCTCCACTTT CASSEYVNSPLHF . TRBV25-1 13 . TRBJ1-6
TGTGCCACCAGTGATCCTACAGGACCCCACACAGATACGCAGTATTTT CATSDPTGPHTDTQYF . TRBV24-1 16 . TRBJ2-3
TGCAGTGCTAGAGGGAGTATCCTTACTAGCGGTTATTACGAGCAGTACTTC CSARGSILTSGYYEQYF TRBD2 TRBV20-1 17 . TRBJ2-7
TGTGCCAGCAAAGAAGGGGGAAATTCACCCCTCCACTTT CASKEGGNSPLHF . TRBV2 13 . TRBJ1-6
TGTGCCAGCAGCATAGGACAGGGTAGGTCCAATGAGCAGTTCTTC CASSIGQGRSNEQFF TRBD1 TRBV5-6 15 . TRBJ2-1
TGTGCCAGCAGCTCCCAACCGGTCTTCTCTGGAAACACCATATATTTT CASSSQPVFSGNTIYF . TRBV7-2 16 . TRBJ1-3
TGTGCTAGTGGTTTGATGGCGGAGACCCAGTACTTC CASGLMAETQYF . TRBV12-5 12 . TRBJ2-5
TGTGCCAGCAGCGACGACAGACAAGGGGAGCAGTACTTC CASSDDRQGEQYF . TRBV11-3 13 medium-sized TRBJ2-7
TGTGCCAGCAGACCACTAGCGGGGGGGGTAAATGAGCAGTTCTTC CASRPLAGGVNEQFF TRBD2 TRBV4-2 15 . TRBJ2-1
TGCAGCGCTGGGGACAGGGGAAGTCAGCCCCAGCATTTT CSAGDRGSQPQHF TRBD1 TRBV29-1 13 . TRBJ1-5
TGTGCCAGCAGTCACCCCTTAGCGGGAGGCGCCTACGAGCAGTACTTC CASSHPLAGGAYEQYF TRBD2 TRBV2 16 medium-sized TRBJ2-7
TGTGCCATCAGTGAGTCGACAAGGGGGTCCGGTCAGCCCCAGCATTTT CAISESTRGSGQPQHF . TRBV10-3 16 . TRBJ1-5
TGTGCCAGCAGCCCGGGACAGACTCGCGAGCAGTACTTC CASSPGQTREQYF TRBD1 TRBV7-8 13 . TRBJ2-7
TGTGCCAGCAGCTTTAATAGCGGGAGCCAAGAGACCCAGTACTTC CASSFNSGSQETQYF TRBD2 TRBV7-2 15 many TRBJ2-5
TGTGCCAGCAGTGAAGACGCGGAGGGGGCGCGGACCTATAATTCACCCCTCCACTTT CASSEDAEGARTYNSPLHF TRBD1 TRBV2 19 . TRBJ1-6
TGTGCCAGCAGTTTGACGGAGTATAACCCCTACGAGCAGTACTTC CASSLTEYNPYEQYF . TRBV6-6 15 . TRBJ2-7
TGTGCCAGCAGTGAATCAGTTTTGGCTGAAGCTTTCTTT CASSESVLAEAFF . TRBV2 13 . TRBJ1-1
TGCAGTGCTCCCAGCACCCCTACCTACGAGCAGTACTTC CSAPSTPTYEQYF . TRBV20-1 13 . TRBJ2-7
TGTGCCAGCAGCTACCTGACAGGGACAGATACGCAGTATTTT CASSYLTGTDTQYF TRBD1 TRBV7-9 14 . TRBJ2-3
TGCAGTGCTAGAGGGACAGGGATTGGAAACACCATATATTTT CSARGTGIGNTIYF TRBD1 TRBV20-1 14 few TRBJ1-3
TGTGCCAGCAGTCGGGACAGGGGAAACAATCAGCCCCAGCATTTT CASSRDRGNNQPQHF TRBD1 TRBV28 15 many TRBJ1-5
TGTGCCACCAGCCCGCCTGCTCGGGCTCCCAATCAGCCCCAGCATTTT CATSPPARAPNQPQHF . TRBV11-2 16 once TRBJ1-5
TGTGCCAGCAGTGAAGCGCGGCAGGCGGGGGCAAACAGGAATTCACCCCTCCACTTT CASSEARQAGANRNSPLHF . TRBV2 19 medium-sized TRBJ1-6
TGTGCCAGCAGTGTAACCATAGCGGGAGCCTACAATGAGCAGTTCTTC CASSVTIAGAYNEQFF TRBD2 TRBV2 16 . TRBJ2-1
TGTGCCAGCATCCCCAGGGCGAACTCTGGGGCCAACGTCCTGACTTTC CASIPRANSGANVLTF . TRBV6-1 16 many TRBJ2-6
TGCAGTGCTAGAGATCTTGTCGGTGGCCCTACCTACAATGAGCAGTTCTTC CSARDLVGGPTYNEQFF . TRBV20-1 17 medium-sized TRBJ2-1